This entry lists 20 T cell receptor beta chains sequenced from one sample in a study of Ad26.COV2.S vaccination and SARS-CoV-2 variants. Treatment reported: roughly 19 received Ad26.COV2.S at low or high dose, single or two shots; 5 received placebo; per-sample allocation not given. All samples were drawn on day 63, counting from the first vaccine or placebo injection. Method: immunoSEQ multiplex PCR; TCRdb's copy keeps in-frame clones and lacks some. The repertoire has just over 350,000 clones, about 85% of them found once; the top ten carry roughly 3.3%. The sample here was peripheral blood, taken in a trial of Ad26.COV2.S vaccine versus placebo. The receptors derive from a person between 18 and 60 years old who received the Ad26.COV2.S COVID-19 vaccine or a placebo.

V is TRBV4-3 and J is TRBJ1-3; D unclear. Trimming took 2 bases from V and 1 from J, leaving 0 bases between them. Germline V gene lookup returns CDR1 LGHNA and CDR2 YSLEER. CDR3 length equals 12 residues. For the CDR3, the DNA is TGCGCCAGCAGCCAATCTGGAAACACCATATATTTT. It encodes CASSQSGNTIYF.

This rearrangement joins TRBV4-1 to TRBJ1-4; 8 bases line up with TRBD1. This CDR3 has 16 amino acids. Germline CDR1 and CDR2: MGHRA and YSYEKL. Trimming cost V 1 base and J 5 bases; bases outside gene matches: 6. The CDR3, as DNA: TGCGCCAGCAGCCAAGTTGCACCAGGGGGCAATGAAAAACTGTTTTTT. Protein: CASSQVAPGGNEKLFF.

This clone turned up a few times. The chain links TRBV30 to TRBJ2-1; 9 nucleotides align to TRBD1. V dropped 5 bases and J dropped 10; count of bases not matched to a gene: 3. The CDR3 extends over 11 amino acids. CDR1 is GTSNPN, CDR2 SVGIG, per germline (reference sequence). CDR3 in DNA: TGTGCCTGGGACAGGGGGATCGAGCAGTTCTTC. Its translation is CAWDRGIEQFF.

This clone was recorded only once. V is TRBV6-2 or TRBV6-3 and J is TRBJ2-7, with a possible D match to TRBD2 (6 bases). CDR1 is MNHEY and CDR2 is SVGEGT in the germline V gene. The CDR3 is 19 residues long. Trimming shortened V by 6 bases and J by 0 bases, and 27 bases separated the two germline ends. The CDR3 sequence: CASRPTFTGLVHSSYEQYF. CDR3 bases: TGTGCCAGCAGGCCTACGTTTACGGGACTCGTACATTCCTCCTACGAGCAGTACTTC.

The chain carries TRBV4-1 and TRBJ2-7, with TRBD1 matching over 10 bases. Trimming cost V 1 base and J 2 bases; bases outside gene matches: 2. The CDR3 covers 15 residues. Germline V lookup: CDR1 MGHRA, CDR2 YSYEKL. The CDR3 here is CASSQAGTGAYEQYF. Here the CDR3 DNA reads TGCGCCAGCAGCCAAGCCGGGACAGGGGCCTACGAGCAGTACTTC.

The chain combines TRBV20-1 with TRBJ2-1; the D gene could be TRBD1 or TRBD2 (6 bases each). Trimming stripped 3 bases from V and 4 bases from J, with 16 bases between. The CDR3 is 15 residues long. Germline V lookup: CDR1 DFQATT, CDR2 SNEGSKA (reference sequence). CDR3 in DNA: TGCAGTGCTAGTACCCCGGGGGCGCGATACAATGAGCAGTTCTTC. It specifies CSASTPGARYNEQFF.

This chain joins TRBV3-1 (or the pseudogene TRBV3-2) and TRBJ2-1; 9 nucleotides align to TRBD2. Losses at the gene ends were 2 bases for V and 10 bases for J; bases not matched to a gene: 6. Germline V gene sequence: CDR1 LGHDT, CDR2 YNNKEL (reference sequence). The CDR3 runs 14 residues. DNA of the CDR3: TGTGCCAGCAGCCAACGCGGGAGGGCGGAGGAGCAGTTCTTC. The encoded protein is CASSQRGRAEEQFF.

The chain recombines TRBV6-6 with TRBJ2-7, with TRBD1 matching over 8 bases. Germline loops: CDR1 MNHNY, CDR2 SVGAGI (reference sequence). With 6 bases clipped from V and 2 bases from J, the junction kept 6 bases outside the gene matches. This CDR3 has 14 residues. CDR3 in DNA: TGTGCCAGCAGAGCCGGGACAGGACCCTACGAGCAGTACTTC. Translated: CASRAGTGPYEQYF.

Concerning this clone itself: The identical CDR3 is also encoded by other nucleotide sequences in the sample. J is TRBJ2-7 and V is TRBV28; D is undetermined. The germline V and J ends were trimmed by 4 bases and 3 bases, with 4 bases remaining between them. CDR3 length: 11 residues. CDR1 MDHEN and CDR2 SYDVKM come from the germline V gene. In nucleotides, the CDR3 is TGTGCCAGCAGTTCGGGCTACGAGCAGTACTTC. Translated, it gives CASSSGYEQYF.

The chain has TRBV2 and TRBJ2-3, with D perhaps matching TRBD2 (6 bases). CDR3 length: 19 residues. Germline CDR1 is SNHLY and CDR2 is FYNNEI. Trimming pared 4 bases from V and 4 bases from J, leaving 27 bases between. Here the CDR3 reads CASSAAGSGRFSGADTQYF. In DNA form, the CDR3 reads TGTGCCAGCAGTGCCGCTGGATCCGGTCGGTTTTCGGGGGCAGATACGCAGTATTTT.

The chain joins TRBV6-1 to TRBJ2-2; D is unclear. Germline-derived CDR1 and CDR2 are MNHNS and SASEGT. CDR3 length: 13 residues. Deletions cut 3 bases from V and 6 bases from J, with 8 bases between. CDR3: CASSDQSPGELFF. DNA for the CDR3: TGTGCCAGCAGTGACCAGAGTCCCGGGGAGCTGTTTTTT.

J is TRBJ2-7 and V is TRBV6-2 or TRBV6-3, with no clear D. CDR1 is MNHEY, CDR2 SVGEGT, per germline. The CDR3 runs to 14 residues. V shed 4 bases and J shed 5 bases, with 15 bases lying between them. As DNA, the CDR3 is TGTGCCAGCAGTTTTGGGGTGGACCCCAACGAGCAGTACTTC. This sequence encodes CASSFGVDPNEQYF.

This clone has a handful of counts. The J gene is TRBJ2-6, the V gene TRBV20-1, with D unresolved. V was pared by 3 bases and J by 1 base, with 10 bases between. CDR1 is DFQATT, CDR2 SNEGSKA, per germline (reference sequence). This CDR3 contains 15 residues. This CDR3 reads CSASGTQSGANVLTF. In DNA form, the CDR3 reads TGCAGTGCTAGTGGTACACAGTCTGGGGCCAACGTCCTGACTTTC.

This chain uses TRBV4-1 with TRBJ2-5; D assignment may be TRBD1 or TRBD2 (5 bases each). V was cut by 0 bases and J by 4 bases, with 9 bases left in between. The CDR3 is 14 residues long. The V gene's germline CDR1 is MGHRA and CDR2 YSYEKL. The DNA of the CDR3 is TGCGCCAGCAGCCAAGATCTTGGGGGAGAGACCCAGTACTTC. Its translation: CASSQDLGGETQYF.

As DNA, the CDR3 is TGTGCCAGCAGCTTGGTTCCTGTGAACACTGAAGCTTTCTTT. This codes for CASSLVPVNTEAFF. The V gene is TRBV5-4, the J gene TRBJ1-1; no reliable D call. This CDR3 spans 14 amino acids. The V and J ends lost 0 bases and 0 bases respectively, with 6 bases between them. Germline loops: CDR1 SGHNT, CDR2 YYREEE (reference sequence).

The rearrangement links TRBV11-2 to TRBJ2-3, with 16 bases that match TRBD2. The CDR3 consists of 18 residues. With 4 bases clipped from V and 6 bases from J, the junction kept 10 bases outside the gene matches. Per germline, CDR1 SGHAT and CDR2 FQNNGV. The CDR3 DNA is TGTGCCAGCAGCTCCCGGGGACTAGCGGGGGGGCGATGGGATACGCAGTATTTT. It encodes CASSSRGLAGGRWDTQYF. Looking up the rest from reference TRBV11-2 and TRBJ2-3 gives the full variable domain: EAGVAQSPRYKIIEKRQSVAFWCNPISGHATLYWYQQILGQGPKLLIQFQNNGVVDDSQLPKDRFSAERLKGVDSTLKIQPAKLEDSAVYLCASSSRGLAGGRWDTQYFGPGTRLTVL.

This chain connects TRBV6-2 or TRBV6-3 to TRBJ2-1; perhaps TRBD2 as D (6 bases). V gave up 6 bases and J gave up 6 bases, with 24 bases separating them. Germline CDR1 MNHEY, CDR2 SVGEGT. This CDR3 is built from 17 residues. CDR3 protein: CASSPTFGGYFRNEQFF. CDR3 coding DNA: TGTGCCAGCAGCCCCACATTTGGGGGGTATTTTCGCAATGAGCAGTTCTTC.

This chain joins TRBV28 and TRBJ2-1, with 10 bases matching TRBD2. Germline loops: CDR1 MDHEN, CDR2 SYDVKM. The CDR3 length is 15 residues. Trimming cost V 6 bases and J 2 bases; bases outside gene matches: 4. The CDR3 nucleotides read TGTGCCAGCAGGCTAGCGGGAGAGGCCTACAATGAGCAGTTCTTC. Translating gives CASRLAGEAYNEQFF.

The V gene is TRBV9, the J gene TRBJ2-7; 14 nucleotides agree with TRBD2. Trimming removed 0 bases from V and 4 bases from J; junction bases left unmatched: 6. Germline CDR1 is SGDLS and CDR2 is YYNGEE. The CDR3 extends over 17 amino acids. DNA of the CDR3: TGTGCCAGCAGCGTAGCGTCCGGGACTAGCGGGAGTTACGAGCAGTACTTC. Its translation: CASSVASGTSGSYEQYF.

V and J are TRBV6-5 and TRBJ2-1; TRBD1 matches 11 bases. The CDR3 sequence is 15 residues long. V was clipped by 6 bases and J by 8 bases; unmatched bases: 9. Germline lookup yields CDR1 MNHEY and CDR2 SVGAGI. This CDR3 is CASSDHRTGGYEQFF. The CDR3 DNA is TGTGCCAGCAGCGACCATCGGACAGGGGGCTATGAGCAGTTCTTC.